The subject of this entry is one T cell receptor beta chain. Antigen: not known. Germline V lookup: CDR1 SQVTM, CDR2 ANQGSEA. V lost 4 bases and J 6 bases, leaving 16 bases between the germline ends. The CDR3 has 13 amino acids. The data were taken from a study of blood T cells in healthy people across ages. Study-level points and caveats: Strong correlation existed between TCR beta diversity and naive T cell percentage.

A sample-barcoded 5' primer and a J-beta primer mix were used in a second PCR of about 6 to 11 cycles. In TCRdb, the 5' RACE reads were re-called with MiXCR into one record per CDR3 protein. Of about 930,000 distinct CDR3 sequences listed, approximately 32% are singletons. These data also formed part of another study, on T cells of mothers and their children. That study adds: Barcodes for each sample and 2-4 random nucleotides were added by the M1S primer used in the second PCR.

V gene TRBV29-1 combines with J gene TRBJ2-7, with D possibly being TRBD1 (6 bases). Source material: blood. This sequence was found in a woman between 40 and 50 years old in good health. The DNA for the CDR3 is TGCAGCGTTGCGATTTCAGGGGTCCGCGAGCAGTACTTC. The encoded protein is CSVAISGVREQYF.